This T cell receptor beta chain was sequenced in a study of human T cells and chemical hapten exposure. Study-wide background: Subjects had 2% DPC placed on about 2 cm by about 2 cm of upper inner arm skin for sensitization. Patients, chiefly female, had alopecia areata, totalis or universalis.

Time point denoted: pre-sensitization, week 0. Stated treatment: therapeutic diphenylcyclopropenone sensitization with weekly scalp DPC. Overall study results and limits: With alopecia, donors may have immune responses unlike healthy people's.

TCRdb passed the RACE reads through MiXCR, listing each CDR3 protein once. The sample holds some 360,000 distinct CDR3 sequences, approximately 5% seen once. The CDR3 runs to 17 residues. V was cut by 3 bases and J by 9 bases, with 24 bases left in between. The germline V gene has CDR1 DFQATT and CDR2 SNEGSKA (reference sequence). This clonotype was observed many times. Antigen specificity is unknown. The material sequenced was whole blood, taken in connection with sensitization to the hapten diphenylcyclopropenone (DPC). The source is a woman aged 45 to 65 with alopecia areata. Some clones in this sample may be carry-over from other donors' samples. The chain combines TRBV20-1 with TRBJ1-6, with a weak D call TRBD1 (5 bases). CDR3 bases: TGCAGTGCTAGGGACACAACTCGGCAGGCTCTTAGTTCACCCCTCCACTTT. Its translation: CSARDTTRQALSSPLHF.